These T cell receptor beta chains were read from a single sample in a study of cytomegalovirus exposure and HLA in healthy donors. Repertoires were generated with immunoSEQ multiplex PCR, while TCRdb's copy carries only in-frame clones and drops some. Among around 49,000 clones listed, 94% were seen once. Sequences were obtained from PBMCs. The receptors stem from a woman aged 18-29 years in good health and CMV-seropositive. Both conserved end residues are part of each CDR3. The order of the fields is clone size, V gene, D gene, J gene, CDR3 length, CDR3 DNA, CDR3 protein. A D gene is named only where the DNA matches it firmly. Rows may omit the clone size; those that give it use once, few, many or a size class.

NA	TRBV4-2	TRBD2	TRBJ2-1	16	TGTGCCAGCAGCCAAGGTGGGACTAGCGGGGTCAGGGAGCAGTTCTTC	CASSQGGTSGVREQFF
NA	TRBV15	NA	TRBJ2-7	14	TGTGCCACCAGCAGAGATCGGGCTAGCTCCGAGCAGTACTTC	CATSRDRASSEQYF
NA	TRBV7-9	NA	TRBJ2-4	16	TGTGCCAGCAGCCGCCCCTTAGCGGAAGCCAAAAACATTCAGTACTTC	CASSRPLAEAKNIQYF
NA	TRBV7-8	NA	TRBJ2-7	13	TGTGCCAGCAGCTCTGGGCCCTCCTACGAGCAGTACTTC	CASSSGPSYEQYF
NA	TRBV10-2	TRBD2	TRBJ2-3	18	TGCGCCAGCAGTGAGTCGACGTGGGGGAGGGCCGGGCGAGATACGCAGTATTTT	CASSESTWGRAGRDTQYF
NA	TRBV2	TRBD2	TRBJ2-1	14	TGTGCCAGCAGCGAACTAGCGGGCTTCAATGAGCAGTTCTTC	CASSELAGFNEQFF
NA	TRBV6-1	TRBD1	TRBJ1-4	15	TGTGCCAGCAGTGAACCGGGACAGGGGTGGAAAAAACTGTTTTTT	CASSEPGQGWKKLFF
once	TRBV7-6	TRBD2	TRBJ2-3	19	TGTGCCAGCAGCGGAAAGAGGACTAGCGGGAGTGGGATCACAGATACGCAGTATTTT	CASSGKRTSGSGITDTQYF
NA	TRBV7-2	NA	TRBJ1-1	17	TGTGCCAGCAGCTTAGTCTTTGGGGGGGCGGGTAGCACTGAAGCTTTCTTT	CASSLVFGGAGSTEAFF
NA	TRBV5-1	NA	TRBJ1-1	12	TGCGCCAGCAGCTTCCGGAACACTGAAGCTTTCTTT	CASSFRNTEAFF
NA	TRBV4-2	TRBD2	TRBJ2-1	17	TGTGCCAGCAGCCCCAGACTAGCGGGAGGGGTGTACAATGAGCAGTTCTTC	CASSPRLAGGVYNEQFF
NA	TRBV29-1	NA	TRBJ2-5	10	TGCAGCGTTCGAGAGGAGACCCAGTACTTC	CSVREETQYF
NA	TRBV28	NA	TRBJ2-3	14	TGTGCCAGCAGTTTATTCCTAACCACAGATACGCAGTATTTT	CASSLFLTTDTQYF
NA	TRBV27	NA	TRBJ2-2	13	TGTGCCAGCAGTTCAACAGGGTCCGGGGAGCTGTTTTTT	CASSSTGSGELFF
NA	TRBV18	NA	TRBJ1-1	14	TGTGCCAGCTCACCACGACAGGATAACACTGAAGCTTTCTTT	CASSPRQDNTEAFF
NA	TRBV18	NA	TRBJ1-2	16	TGTGCCAGCTCACCTCTACCTCAGGGGCCAAACTATGGCTACACCTTC	CASSPLPQGPNYGYTF
NA	TRBV2	NA	TRBJ1-5	15	TGTGCCAGCAGTGAGGGCAGGGGTAGCAATCAGCCCCAGCATTTT	CASSEGRGSNQPQHF
NA	TRBV6-5	TRBD1	TRBJ1-3	14	TGTGCCAGCACCGCGGACAGGGCTGGAAACACCATATATTTT	CASTADRAGNTIYF
NA	TRBV30	NA	TRBJ2-7	11	TGTGCCTGGAGTCCCCTCTACGAGCAGTACTTC	CAWSPLYEQYF
NA	TRBV6-6	NA	TRBJ1-2	13	TGTGCCAGCAGTTACCCCTCGGGGGAAGGCTACACCTTC	CASSYPSGEGYTF
NA	TRBV9	TRBD2	TRBJ2-5	16	TGTGCCAGCAGCGTAACAAGCGGGAGGGGAGGCGAGACCCAGTACTTC	CASSVTSGRGGETQYF
NA	TRBV28	TRBD2	TRBJ2-7	18	TGTGCCAGCAGTCCCCGAAAAACAGGACTAGCGTCCTCCTACGAGCAGTACTTC	CASSPRKTGLASSYEQYF
NA	TRBV5-1	TRBD2	TRBJ2-1	16	TGCGCCAGCAGCTTCGGGACTAGTGACCGCTACAATGAGCAGTTCTTC	CASSFGTSDRYNEQFF
NA	TRBV19	TRBD1	TRBJ1-4	16	TGTGCCAGTAGTATAACAGGGGGCAACACTAATGAAAAACTGTTTTTT	CASSITGGNTNEKLFF
NA	TRBV7-9	TRBD2	TRBJ2-7	14	TGTGCCAGCAGCACCCGGGACTACACCTACGAGCAGTACTTC	CASSTRDYTYEQYF
NA	TRBV10-1	TRBD1	TRBJ1-5	16	TGCGCCAGCAGTGAACAGGGGGGTGTGAGCAATCAGCCCCAGCATTTT	CASSEQGGVSNQPQHF
NA	TRBV5-5	NA	TRBJ2-5	15	TGTGCCAGCAGCAGATGGACAGGAGGGGAAGAGACCCAGTACTTC	CASSRWTGGEETQYF
NA	TRBV9	NA	TRBJ2-5	18	TGTGCCAGCAGCGTAGGTGCGACTGGCCCCCCAGTCCGGGAGACCCAGTACTTC	CASSVGATGPPVRETQYF
NA	TRBV4-3	TRBD2	TRBJ2-1	16	TGCGCCAGCAGCCAAGGGGGGACTAGCGCATACAATGAGCAGTTCTTC	CASSQGGTSAYNEQFF
NA	TRBV14	NA	TRBJ2-3	16	TGTGCCAGCAGCCAACGTATTAGACAGAGCACAGATACGCAGTATTTT	CASSQRIRQSTDTQYF
NA	TRBV30	NA	TRBJ2-2	15	TGTGCCTGGAGTGTACTCTCGGCGGACACCGGGGAGCTGTTTTTT	CAWSVLSADTGELFF